Listed below are T cell receptor beta chains from one sample, sequenced in a study of cytomegalovirus exposure and HLA in healthy donors. Sequenced by immunoSEQ multiplex PCR; TCRdb stores in-frame clones only, minus some. The table lists under 200,000 clones, 84% of them singletons. Sequenced material: PBMCs. The receptors shown here come from a boy younger than 10 in good health and CMV-seronegative. Both conserved end residues are part of each CDR3. A D gene is named only where the DNA matches it firmly.

d_gene	v_gene	CDR3aa
TRBD2	TRBV2	CASTLRGGSSYNEQFF
-	TRBV4-1	CASSQEEGPTSKQYF
-	TRBV20-1	CSARDSGRAFF
TRBD2	TRBV7-6	CASSLEAGGLGYEQYF
-	TRBV7-9	CASSSSRDSNEKLFF
-	TRBV7-8	CASSLEQGGTYEQYF
TRBD2	TRBV28	CASSRRLAGATDTQYF
TRBD1	TRBV6-6	CASRWTGTDEKLFF
TRBD2	TRBV18	CASSPGTSYNEQFF
-	TRBV5-6	CASSLGVTGANVLTF
TRBD1	TRBV29-1	CSVYDRGVTYEQYF
TRBD2	TRBV4-1	CASSQDSRTSGYEQYF
-	TRBV6-5	CASSAGTLSNTIYF
-	TRBV2	CATTTSDEQYF
-	TRBV2	CASRRIYFYEQYF
TRBD1	TRBV19	CASSGGQGFTEAFF
-	TRBV7-3	CASSPEGRTDTQYF
-	TRBV29-1	CSVVGGGTYEQYF
-	TRBV28	CASSLSGLQPQHF
TRBD1	TRBV28	CASSYQGAGYTF
-	TRBV30	CAWTTYDTQYF
TRBD2	TRBV19	CATGQATSGNTDTQYF
TRBD2	TRBV4-2	CASSQAAGVYEQYF
TRBD1	TRBV7-2	CASSLGQVGEAFF
TRBD2	TRBV7-9	CASAGGPYHEQFF
TRBD1	TRBV5-1	CASSPTGVDGNTIYF
TRBD2	TRBV18	CASSYIGGGEDGELFF
TRBD1	TRBV11-2	CASSGQADNQPQHF
TRBD2	TRBV15	CATSRRAGEETQYF
-	TRBV6-5	CASTQAAGMYYGYTF
-	TRBV4-1	CASSQVTDSNQPQHF
TRBD1	TRBV10-2	CASQGQGADTQYF
-	TRBV6-6	CASSYQPTDYEQYF
-	TRBV7-8	CASSFYGLVYEQYF
TRBD1	TRBV2	CASSEGRTGGNEQYF
-	TRBV5-1	CASSFRGTEAFF
-	TRBV28	CASSLNTGREQYF
TRBD2	TRBV28	CASSGLAGVSNEQYF
-	TRBV7-6	CASSLDGTIAYEQYF
-	TRBV7-2	CASSSIFRDTTDTQYF
TRBD2	TRBV5-4	CASPGTSGSADEQFF
-	TRBV18	CASSPNPGGGQPQHF
-	TRBV7-9	CASSPRGRGEGWHPSEAFF
TRBD1	TRBV2	CASSDPGQGGGTEAFF
-	TRBV19	CASSPVGGNTGELFF
TRBD2	TRBV27	CASSLAGGPYEQYF
-	TRBV6-5	CASSYAPLFATTEAFF
TRBD1	TRBV6-1	CASRPRGTGNEKLFF
-	TRBV4-1	CASSPSVDEQFF
-	TRBV7-9	CASSQIYPTERRYEQYF
-	TRBV6-1	CASMMGADTEAFF
-	TRBV19	CANTYEQYF